This T cell receptor beta chain was identified in a study of T cells after yellow fever vaccination. As for the study in general: Fractions containing few cells were prepared with SMART-Seq v4 Ultra Low Input.

Using its own MiXCR run on the 5' RACE reads, TCRdb lists one record per CDR3 protein. The data show about 340,000 distinct CDR3 sequences, approximately 13% seen once. This clonotype was detected ten times or more. Trimming left V 1 base short and J 7 bases short, with 14 bases between. This CDR3 is built from 15 residues. CDR1 is KGHSY and CDR2 is FQNENV in the germline V gene. This clonotype was obtained from a man between 18 and 35 years old who received the YFV17D yellow fever vaccine. The sample was CD4+ T cells sorted from PBMCs, taken 15 days after the yellow fever booster vaccination. This chain joins TRBV16 and TRBJ1-5, with D uncertain. This CDR3 reads CASSQLSVRAQPQHF. DNA for the CDR3: TGTGCCAGCAGCCAATTAAGTGTTAGGGCGCAGCCCCAGCATTTT.